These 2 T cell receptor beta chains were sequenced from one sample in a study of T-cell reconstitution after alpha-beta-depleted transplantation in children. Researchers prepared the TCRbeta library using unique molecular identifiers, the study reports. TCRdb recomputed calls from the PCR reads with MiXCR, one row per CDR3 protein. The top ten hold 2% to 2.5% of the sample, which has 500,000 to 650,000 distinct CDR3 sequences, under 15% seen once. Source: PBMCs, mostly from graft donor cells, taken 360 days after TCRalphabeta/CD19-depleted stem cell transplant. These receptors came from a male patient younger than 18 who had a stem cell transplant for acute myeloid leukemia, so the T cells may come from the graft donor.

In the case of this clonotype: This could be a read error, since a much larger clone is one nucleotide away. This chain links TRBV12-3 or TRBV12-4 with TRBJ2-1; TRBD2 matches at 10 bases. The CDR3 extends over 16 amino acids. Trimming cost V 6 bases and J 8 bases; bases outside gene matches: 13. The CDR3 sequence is CASSQAGLAGAHEQFF. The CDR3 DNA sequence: TGTGCCAGCAGCCAAGCGGGGCTAGCGGGAGCACATGAGCAGTTCTTC.

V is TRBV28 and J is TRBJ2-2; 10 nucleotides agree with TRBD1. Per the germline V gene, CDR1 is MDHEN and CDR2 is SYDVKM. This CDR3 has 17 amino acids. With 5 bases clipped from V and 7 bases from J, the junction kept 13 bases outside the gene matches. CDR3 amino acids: CASSVPLSGQGGGELFF. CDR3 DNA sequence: TGTGCCAGCAGTGTACCCCTTAGCGGACAGGGGGGCGGGGAGCTGTTTTTT.